Presented here are 21 T cell receptor beta chains from one specimen sequenced in a study of T cell responses to AZD1222 COVID-19 vaccine. Clones were read by immunoSEQ multiplex PCR, and TCRdb kept only the in-frame ones, dropping some. The table has 92,000 or so clones, around 90% seen once. Specimen: peripheral blood, collected on day 0 of AZD1222 vaccination. These receptors all come from an adult in good health.

The chain links TRBV12-3 or TRBV12-4 to TRBJ2-5; no definite D call. The CDR3 covers 13 residues. With 3 bases removed from V and 2 bases from J, the gap between germline ends came to 7 bases. The CDR3, as DNA: TGTGCCAGCAGTTTTGGAACTCAAGAGACCCAGTACTTC. Translated: CASSFGTQETQYF.

This chain links TRBV27 with TRBJ2-7, with TRBD2 as a possible D gene (6 bases). Germline V gene data show CDR1 as MNHEY and CDR2 as SMNVEV (reference sequence). V gave up 5 bases and J gave up 5 bases, with 16 bases separating them. The CDR3 loop spans 14 amino acids. Here the CDR3 reads CASSPGGPHNEQYF. Here the CDR3 DNA reads TGTGCCAGCAGTCCTGGAGGGCCCCACAACGAGCAGTACTTC.

Comment on this clone: This sample also contains other DNA sequences that code for the same CDR3. CDR3 loop: CASRAQGVGNQPQHF. CDR3 coding DNA: TGTGCCAGCAGGGCACAGGGAGTTGGCAATCAGCCCCAGCATTTT. The genes are TRBV6-5 and TRBJ1-5; weak D call: TRBD1 (6 bases). Germline V gene lookup returns CDR1 MNHEY and CDR2 SVGAGI. Between the trimmed V and J ends, which lost 6 bases and 2 bases, there was a span of 14 bases. This CDR3 has 15 amino acids.

The genes are TRBV28 and TRBJ2-5; no definite D call. The CDR3 has 14 amino acids. Per the germline V gene, CDR1 is MDHEN and CDR2 is SYDVKM. Deletions cut 3 bases from V and 5 bases from J, with 13 bases between. The CDR3 spells CASSLPGSLETQYF. CDR3 bases: TGTGCCAGCAGTTTGCCCGGATCGTTGGAGACCCAGTACTTC.

The chain employs TRBV5-8 and TRBJ2-3; 8 bases map to TRBD2. This CDR3 comprises 16 residues. J was trimmed by 5 bases and V by 4 bases; bases with no gene match: 12. Germline V gene sequence: CDR1 SGHTS, CDR2 YDEGEE. The CDR3 reads CASSPYVAGIGDTQYF. The CDR3 DNA sequence: TGTGCCAGCAGCCCCTACGTAGCGGGGATCGGAGATACGCAGTATTTT.

As regards this clone: The DNA is left out, because the CDR3 cannot be placed on it with certainty; the CDR3 is given as TCRdb lists it. The rearrangement joins TRBV28 to TRBJ1-5; the D call of TRBD1 is as the table states it, not checked on the DNA. The CDR3 is 14 residues long, counting both termini. Germline lookup yields CDR1 MDHEN and CDR2 SYDVKM. This CDR3 is CASILGTANQPQHF.

V and J are TRBV30 and TRBJ2-5, with D tentatively TRBD1 or TRBD2 (5 bases each). The CDR3 is made up of 14 amino acids. Trimming shortened V by 0 bases and J by 5 bases, and 13 bases separated the two germline ends. Germline CDR1 GTSNPN, CDR2 SVGIG (reference sequence). This CDR3 is CAWSVGTRGETQYF. CDR3 bases: TGTGCCTGGAGTGTGGGGACCAGAGGGGAGACCCAGTACTTC.

This clone was detected only once. The chain has TRBV27 and TRBJ1-1; 8 positions match TRBD1. This CDR3 contains 17 residues. The germline CDR1 and CDR2 sequences are MNHEY and SMNVEV (reference sequence). J lost 0 bases, V lost 4 bases, and 10 bases had no gene match. CDR3 in amino acids: CASSSKGTGIMNTEAFF. The CDR3 DNA sequence: TGTGCCAGCAGTTCCAAAGGGACAGGAATTATGAACACTGAAGCTTTCTTT.

The J gene is TRBJ2-3, the V gene TRBV5-6; 9 bases are shared with TRBD2. Germline V gene lookup returns CDR1 SGHDT and CDR2 YYEEEE. After removal of 0 bases from V and 1 base from J, the junction contained 9 bases not matched to a gene. The CDR3 extends over 18 amino acids. The CDR3 region has the DNA TGTGCCAGCAGCTTGGGTTCGGCGCGGGAGGGAGGCACAGATACGCAGTATTTT. Protein product: CASSLGSAREGGTDTQYF.

The chain links TRBV11-3 to TRBJ2-2; D is uncertain. The CDR3 runs 13 residues. With 2 bases removed from V and 4 bases from J, the gap between germline ends came to 5 bases. Germline CDR1 is SGHNT and CDR2 is YENEEA. The CDR3 region has the DNA TGTGCCAGCAGCTTATTCAGCACCGGGGAGCTGTTTTTT. Its protein product is CASSLFSTGELFF.

This sequence joins TRBV27 and TRBJ1-2; no definite D call. Trimming cost V 5 bases and J 4 bases, with 17 bases left between them. Germline V lookup: CDR1 MNHEY, CDR2 SMNVEV (reference sequence). The CDR3 spans 15 residues. The CDR3 coding sequence is TGTGCCAGCAGTCCCGCGGGTTGGGCCGGCTATGGCTACACCTTC. Protein: CASSPAGWAGYGYTF.

This sequence joins TRBV5-1 and TRBJ2-3; D gene ambiguous. Trimming removed 2 bases from V and 2 bases from J, with 12 bases in between. This CDR3 contains 15 residues. Germline CDR1 SGHRS, CDR2 YFSETQ. The CDR3 loop reads CASSFRWGNTDTQYF. The CDR3 coding sequence is TGCGCCAGCAGCTTCCGCTGGGGAAACACAGATACGCAGTATTTT.

The V call is TRBV30, the J call TRBJ1-4; D gene unclear. Germline loops: CDR1 GTSNPN, CDR2 SVGIG (reference sequence). CDR3 length: 15 amino acids. The V end lost 6 bases, the J end lost 0 bases, and 14 bases lay between the germline ends. CDR3 nucleotide sequence: TGTGCCTGTTACCCGGGCCGTTCAACTAATGAAAAACTGTTTTTT. It encodes CACYPGRSTNEKLFF.

The chain carries TRBV28 and TRBJ1-2, with D tentatively TRBD1 (5 bases). CDR1 is MDHEN and CDR2 is SYDVKM in the germline V gene. This CDR3 spans 14 amino acids. V lost 6 bases, J lost 4 bases, and 15 bases lay in between. CDR3 nucleotide sequence: TGTGCCAGCAGCCTACACCCGCAGGGCTATGGCTACACCTTC. This gives the protein CASSLHPQGYGYTF.

The chain recombines TRBV7-2 with TRBJ2-3; perhaps D is TRBD1 or TRBD2 (6 bases each). The CDR3 length is 15 residues. Per germline, CDR1 SGHTA and CDR2 FQGNSA. V was cut by 8 bases and J by 2 bases, with 17 bases left in between. The CDR3 nucleotides read TGTGCCAGCCGCGGGATAGGGGGGTACACAGATACGCAGTATTTT. It yields the protein CASRGIGGYTDTQYF.

This clone was found once. The rearrangement links TRBV6-5 to TRBJ2-2, with D perhaps being TRBD1 or TRBD2 (5 bases each). There are 14 residues in the CDR3. Trimming removed 7 bases from V and 2 bases from J, with 11 bases in between. The germline V gene encodes CDR1 MNHEY and CDR2 SVGAGI. The CDR3 loop reads CASNPGTNTGELFF. The CDR3 nucleotides are TGTGCCAGCAATCCTGGGACCAACACCGGGGAGCTGTTTTTT.

This rearrangement joins TRBV5-1 to TRBJ2-5, with D tentatively TRBD2 (7 bases). V shed 6 bases and J shed 4 bases, with 19 bases lying between them. CDR3 length equals 15 residues. The V gene's germline CDR1 is SGHRS and CDR2 YFSETQ. The CDR3, as DNA: TGCGCCAGCACCGCCCGGGGGGCCGTCGCAGAGACCCAGTACTTC. Protein: CASTARGAVAETQYF.

The chain employs TRBV25-1 and TRBJ2-7, with D perhaps TRBD1 (5 bases). Germline V gene lookup returns CDR1 MGHDK and CDR2 SYGVNS. The V and J ends lost 2 bases and 2 bases respectively, with 10 bases between them. The CDR3 extends over 14 amino acids. DNA for the CDR3: TGTGCCAGCAGTGAACGGGCAGGGACCTACGAGCAGTACTTC. Protein: CASSERAGTYEQYF.

This clone was found a few times. The J gene is TRBJ1-5, the V gene TRBV30; possibly TRBD1 for D (5 bases). Germline loops: CDR1 GTSNPN, CDR2 SVGIG (reference sequence). Deletions cut 1 base from V and 5 bases from J, with 12 bases between. The CDR3 has 14 amino acids. For the CDR3, the DNA is TGTGCCTGGAGTGCTCCCCCGGGGGATCAGCCCCAGCATTTT. This sequence encodes CAWSAPPGDQPQHF.

The rearrangement uses TRBV5-1 and TRBJ1-5; weak D call: TRBD1 (5 bases). Trimming took off 0 bases at V and 11 bases at J, with 12 bases between the two ends. Germline V gene data show CDR1 as SGHRS and CDR2 as YFSETQ. This CDR3 has 13 amino acids. CDR3 region: CASSLGDRQAQHF. Here the CDR3 DNA reads TGCGCCAGCAGCTTGGGGGACCGGCAGGCCCAGCATTTT.

This chain joins TRBV24-1 and TRBJ1-1, with 7 bases that match TRBD1. Germline CDR1 is KGHDR and CDR2 is SFDVKD. V shed 10 bases, J shed 8 bases, and the junction held 12 bases outside the gene matches. CDR3 length: 13 residues. CDR3 coding DNA: TGTGCCACTTCTTCCGGGACAGCTAAAGAAGCTTTCTTT. Translating it yields CATSSGTAKEAFF.